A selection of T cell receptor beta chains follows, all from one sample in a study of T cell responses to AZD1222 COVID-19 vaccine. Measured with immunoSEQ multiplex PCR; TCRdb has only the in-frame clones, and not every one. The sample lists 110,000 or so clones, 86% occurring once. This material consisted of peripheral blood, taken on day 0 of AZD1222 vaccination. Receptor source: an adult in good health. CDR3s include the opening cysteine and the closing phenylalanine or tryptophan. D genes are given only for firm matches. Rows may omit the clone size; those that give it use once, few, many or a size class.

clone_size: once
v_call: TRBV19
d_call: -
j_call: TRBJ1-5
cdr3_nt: TGTGCCAGTAGTATAGGCGGCAGGGTGAGCAATCAGCCCCAGCATTTT
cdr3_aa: CASSIGGRVSNQPQHF

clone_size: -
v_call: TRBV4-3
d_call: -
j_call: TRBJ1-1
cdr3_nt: TGCGCCAGCAGCGCAATGAACACTGAAGCTTTCTTT
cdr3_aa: CASSAMNTEAFF

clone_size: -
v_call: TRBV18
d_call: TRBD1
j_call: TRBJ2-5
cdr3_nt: TGTGCCAGCTCTCAGGGGGCAATCCAAGAGACCCAGTACTTC
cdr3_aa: CASSQGAIQETQYF

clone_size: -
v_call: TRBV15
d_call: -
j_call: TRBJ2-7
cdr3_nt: TGTGCCACCAGCAGAGATCCTTTGACTGCCTACGAGCAGTACTTC
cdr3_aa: CATSRDPLTAYEQYF

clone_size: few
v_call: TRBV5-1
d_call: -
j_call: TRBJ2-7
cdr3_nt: TGCGCCAGCAGCTTGGCCGTCCGCGCGGACTACGAGCAGTACTTC
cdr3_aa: CASSLAVRADYEQYF

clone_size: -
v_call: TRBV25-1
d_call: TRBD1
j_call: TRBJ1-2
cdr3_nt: TGTGCCAGCAATACAGGGGGTGGCGGCTACACCTTC
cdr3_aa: CASNTGGGGYTF

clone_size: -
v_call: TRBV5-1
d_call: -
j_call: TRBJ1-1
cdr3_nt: TGCGCCAGCGCCAGATCGGGGTTGGGTGAAGCTTTCTTT
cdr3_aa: CASARSGLGEAFF

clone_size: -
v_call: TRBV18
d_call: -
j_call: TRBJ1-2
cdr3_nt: TGTGCCAGCTCACCATCCCAGGGTTATGGCTACACCTTC
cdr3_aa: CASSPSQGYGYTF

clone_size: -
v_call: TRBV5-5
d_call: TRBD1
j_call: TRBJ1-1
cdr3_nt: TGTGCCAGCAGCGGGGGACAGGGGGCGCAACGGACGACTGAAGCTTTCTTT
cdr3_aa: CASSGGQGAQRTTEAFF

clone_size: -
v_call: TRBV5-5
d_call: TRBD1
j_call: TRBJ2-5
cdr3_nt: TGTGCCAGCAGCTTTACAGGGGACCAAGAGACCCAGTACTTC
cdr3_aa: CASSFTGDQETQYF

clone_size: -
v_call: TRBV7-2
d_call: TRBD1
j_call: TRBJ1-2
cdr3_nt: TGTGCCAGCAGCGAGGGACAGTACTATGGCTACACCTTC
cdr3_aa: CASSEGQYYGYTF

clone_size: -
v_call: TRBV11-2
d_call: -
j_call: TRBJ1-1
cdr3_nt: TGTGCCAGCAGCTTAGTACAGGGTAGAGCTGAAGCTTTCTTT
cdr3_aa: CASSLVQGRAEAFF

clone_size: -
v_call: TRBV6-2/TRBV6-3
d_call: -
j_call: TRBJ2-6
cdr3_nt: TGTGCCAGCAGTTATTCCGCCCCTGGGGCCAACGTCCTGACTTTC
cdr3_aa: CASSYSAPGANVLTF

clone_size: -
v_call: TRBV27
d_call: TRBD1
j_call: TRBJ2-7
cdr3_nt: TGTGCCAGCAGTCCGGGACAGGGCTATACCTACGAGCAGTACTTC
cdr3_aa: CASSPGQGYTYEQYF

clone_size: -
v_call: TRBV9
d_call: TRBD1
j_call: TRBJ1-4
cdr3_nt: TGTGCCAGCAGCGCAATGGACAGGAATGAAAAACTGTTTTTT
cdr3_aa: CASSAMDRNEKLFF

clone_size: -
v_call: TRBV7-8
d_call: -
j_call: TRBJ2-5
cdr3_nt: TGTGCCAGCAGCCCGCGAAGGGTTGGCGGAGAGACCCAGTACTTC
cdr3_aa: CASSPRRVGGETQYF

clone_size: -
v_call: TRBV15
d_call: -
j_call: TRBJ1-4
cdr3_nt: TGTGCCACCAGCAGAGGGGATAATGAAAAACTGTTTTTT
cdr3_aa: CATSRGDNEKLFF

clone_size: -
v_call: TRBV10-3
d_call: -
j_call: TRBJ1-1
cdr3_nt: TGTGCCATCAGGGAGGGGCGGGAGACTGAAGCTTTCTTT
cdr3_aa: CAIREGRETEAFF

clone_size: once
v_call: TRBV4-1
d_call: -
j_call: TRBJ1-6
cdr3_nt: TGCGCCAGCAGCCAAGAGGGCTCACATAATTCACCCCTCCACTTT
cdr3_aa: CASSQEGSHNSPLHF

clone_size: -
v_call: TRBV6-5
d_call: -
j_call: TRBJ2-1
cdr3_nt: TGTGCCAGCAGTTACAAAGGGAATGAGCAGTTCTTC
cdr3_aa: CASSYKGNEQFF

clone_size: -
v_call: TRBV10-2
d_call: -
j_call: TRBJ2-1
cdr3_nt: TGCGCCAGCAGTGACCCTGTGACAGGTAGTTATGGTGAGCAGTTCTTC
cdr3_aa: CASSDPVTGSYGEQFF

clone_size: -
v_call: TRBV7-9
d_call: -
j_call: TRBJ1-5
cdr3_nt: TGTGCCAGCAGCTTAGGTGGGTATAGCAATCAGCCCCAGCATTTT
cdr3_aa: CASSLGGYSNQPQHF

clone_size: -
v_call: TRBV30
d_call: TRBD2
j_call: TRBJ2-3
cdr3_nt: TGTGCCTGGAGAAGCGGGGGGCCTAGCACAGATACGCAGTATTTT
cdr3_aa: CAWRSGGPSTDTQYF

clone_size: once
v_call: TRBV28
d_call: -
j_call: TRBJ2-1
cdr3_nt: TGTGCCACCGTATCGGGGGGCTTCTACAATGAGCAGTTCTTC
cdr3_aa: CATVSGGFYNEQFF

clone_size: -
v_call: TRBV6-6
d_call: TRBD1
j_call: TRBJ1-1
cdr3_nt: TGTGCCAGCACCAATAATCAGGGGGACGGCACTGAAGCTTTCTTT
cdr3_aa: CASTNNQGDGTEAFF

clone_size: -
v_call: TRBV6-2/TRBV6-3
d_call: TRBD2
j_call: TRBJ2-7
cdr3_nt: TGTGCCAGCAGTTACGAATCCGGGACTACCTACGAGCAGTACTTC
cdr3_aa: CASSYESGTTYEQYF

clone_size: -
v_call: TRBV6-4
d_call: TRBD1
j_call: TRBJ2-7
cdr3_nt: TGTGCCAGCAGTGCCCATCTGGACAGGGAAGAAGATTACGAGCAGTACTTC
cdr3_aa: CASSAHLDREEDYEQYF

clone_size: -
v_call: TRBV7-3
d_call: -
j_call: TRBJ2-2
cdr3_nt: TGTGCCAGCAGCTTATTAAACACCGGGGAGCTGTTTTTT
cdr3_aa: CASSLLNTGELFF

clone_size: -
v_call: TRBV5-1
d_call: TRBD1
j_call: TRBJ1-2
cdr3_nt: TGCGCCAGCAGCTCGGGACAGGGCTATGGCTACACCTTC
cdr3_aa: CASSSGQGYGYTF

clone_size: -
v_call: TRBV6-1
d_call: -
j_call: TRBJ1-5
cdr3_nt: TGTGCCAGCAGTGAATTAGGGGGGTTTGTTGAGAATCAGCCCCAGCATTTT
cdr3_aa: CASSELGGFVENQPQHF

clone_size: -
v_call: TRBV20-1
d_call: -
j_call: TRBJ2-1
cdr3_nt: TGCAGTGCACCTACTAGAGGTGAGCAGTTCTTC
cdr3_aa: CSAPTRGEQFF

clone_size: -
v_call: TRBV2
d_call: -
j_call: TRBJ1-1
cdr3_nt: TGTGCCAGCAGTACACAGAGCCCGAACACTGAAGCTTTCTTT
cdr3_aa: CASSTQSPNTEAFF

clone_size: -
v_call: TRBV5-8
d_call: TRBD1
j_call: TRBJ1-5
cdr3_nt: TGTGCCAGCAGCTTGACTGGACAGGGGTCTCAGCCCCAGCATTTT
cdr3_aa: CASSLTGQGSQPQHF

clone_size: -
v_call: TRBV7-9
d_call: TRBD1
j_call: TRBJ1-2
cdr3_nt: TGTGCCAGCAGCTTAAAGGCAGGGGGTAACTATGGCTACACCTTC
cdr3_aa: CASSLKAGGNYGYTF

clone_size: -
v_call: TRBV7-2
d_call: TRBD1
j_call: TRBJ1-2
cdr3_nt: TGTGCCAGCAGCACCACCGACAGGGGGCTTAGAGGCTACACCTTC
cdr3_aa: CASSTTDRGLRGYTF

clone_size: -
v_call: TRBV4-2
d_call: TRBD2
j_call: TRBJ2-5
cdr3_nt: TGTGCCAGCAGAGCCCAACTAGCGGGGGGGCCGGAGACCCAGTACTTC
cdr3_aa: CASRAQLAGGPETQYF

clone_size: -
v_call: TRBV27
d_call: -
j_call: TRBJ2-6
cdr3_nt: TGTGCCAGCAGAGGAACCTCTGGGGCCAACGTCCTGACTTTC
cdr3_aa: CASRGTSGANVLTF

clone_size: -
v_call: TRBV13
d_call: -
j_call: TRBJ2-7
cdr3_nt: TGTGCCAGCAGCTTAAATGTAGATTGGGCGGTGGGAGAAGCTTCCTACGAGCAGTACTTC
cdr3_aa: CASSLNVDWAVGEASYEQYF

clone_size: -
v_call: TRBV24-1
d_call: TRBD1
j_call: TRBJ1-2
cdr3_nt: TGTGCCACCAGTGTATCAGGACAGGATGGCTACACCTTC
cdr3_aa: CATSVSGQDGYTF

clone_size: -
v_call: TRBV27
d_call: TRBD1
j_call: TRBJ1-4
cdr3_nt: TGTGCCAGCAGTTTAGGAGGACAGGGGAGGTCGGCAACTAATGAAAAACTGTTTTTT
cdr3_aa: CASSLGGQGRSATNEKLFF

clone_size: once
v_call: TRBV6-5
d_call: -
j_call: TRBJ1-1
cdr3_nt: TGTGCCAGCAGTTACTCGAGAGGAATCAACACTGAAGCTTTCTTT
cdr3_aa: CASSYSRGINTEAFF